This T cell receptor (beta chain) was found in a study of graft-versus-host responses after intestinal transplantation. Study-level background: In this cohort, recipients had multivisceral, liver-intestinal, or isolated intestinal transplants. Every recipient had anti-thymocyte globulin induction and 2 to 4 years of tacrolimus plus steroids. Findings of the study overall: Individuals who had graft-donor T cell macrochimerism had allografts that showed high graft-versus-host to host-versus-graft clonal ratios. GvH clonotypes were identified within recipient marrow, with a subset emerging first in ileum or blood.

Only in-frame clones appear in the TCRdb table, and some are missing; sequencing was by immunoSEQ multiplex PCR. Among about 39,000 clones listed, over 90% were seen once. Germline lookup yields CDR1 MGHRA and CDR2 YSYEKL. The CDR3 covers 15 residues. This clone has only a few counts. Its antigen remains unidentified. One end of the junction does not line up with germline, which may come from a read error. The clonotype comes from a human donor who was the organ donor for an intestinal transplant. This specimen was unstimulated CD8+ T cells sorted from spleen or lymph node cells, taken before transplant. This rearrangement joins TRBV4-1 to TRBJ1-1; 8 bases align to TRBD1. The CDR3 DNA reads as TGTGCCAGCAGCTTAGCAGGGGGCCTAGGCACTGAAGCTTTCTTT. Encoded protein: CASSLAGGLGTEAFF.